One and the same sample provided the 9 T cell receptor beta chains below, sequenced in a study of blood T cells in healthy people across ages. Combining a sample-barcoded 5' primer with a J-beta primer mix, a second PCR ran for 7 to 11 cycles. One entry per CDR3 protein, called by TCRdb with MiXCR from the 5' RACE reads. This table holds around 1.5 million distinct CDR3 sequences, roughly 32% found once. What was sequenced was blood. The receptors were sampled from a young woman in good health.

This chain links TRBV4-1 with TRBJ2-1; no reliable D call. Germline loops: CDR1 MGHRA, CDR2 YSYEKL. V lost 2 bases to trimming and J lost 7 bases, with 12 bases between them. There are 14 residues in the CDR3. Written as DNA, the CDR3 is TGCGCCAGCAGCCAAAGCCCAGTAGCTAATGAGCAGTTCTTC. Translating gives CASSQSPVANEQFF.

This clonotype was recorded a few times. The rearrangement uses TRBV5-5 and TRBJ2-7, with 7 bases fitting TRBD1. There are 16 residues in the CDR3. Losses at the gene ends were 4 bases for V and 3 bases for J; bases not matched to a gene: 13. The germline V gene has CDR1 SGHKS and CDR2 YYEKEE (reference sequence). The CDR3 DNA sequence: TGTGCCAGCAGCCTCGGGACAGCCTCGCTCCTCTACGAGCAGTACTTC. This translates into CASSLGTASLLYEQYF.

This clonotype has just a few counts. The chain combines TRBV9 with TRBJ2-5; D possibly corresponds to TRBD1 (6 bases). With 0 bases removed from V and 1 base from J, the gap between germline ends came to 13 bases. This CDR3 is 16 amino acids long. The germline V gene has CDR1 SGDLS and CDR2 YYNGEE. CDR3 in DNA: TGTGCCAGCAGCGTAGCTACGGACAGCCTCCAAGAGACCCAGTACTTC. Residues: CASSVATDSLQETQYF.

The genes are TRBV25-1 and TRBJ2-7; D might be TRBD1 (5 bases). The V end was cut by 3 bases, the J end by 7 bases, with 7 bases between. CDR1 and CDR2 (germline): MGHDK, SYGVNS. The CDR3 consists of 11 residues. The CDR3 sequence: CASSDQGEQYF. CDR3 nucleotide sequence: TGTGCCAGCAGTGATCAGGGAGAGCAGTACTTC.

The chain uses TRBV5-1 and TRBJ2-6; D may be TRBD1 (5 bases). In germline, CDR1 is SGHRS, CDR2 YFSETQ. V was trimmed by 0 bases and J by 1 base, leaving 14 bases between them. The CDR3 is 18 residues long. CDR3 protein: CASSLAGQGVSGANVLTF. CDR3 sequence (DNA): TGCGCCAGCAGCTTGGCCGGGCAGGGCGTATCTGGGGCCAACGTCCTGACTTTC. The complete variable domain, with remaining parts taken from reference TRBV5-1 and TRBJ2-6, reads KAGVTQTPRYLIKTRGQQVTLSCSPISGHRSVSWYQQTPGQGLQFLFEYFSETQRNKGNFPGRFSGRQFSNSRSEMNVSTLELGDSALYLCASSLAGQGVSGANVLTFGAGSRLTVL.

The chain carries TRBV28 and TRBJ2-7; TRBD1 might be the D (5 bases). Germline CDR1 reads MDHEN; CDR2 reads SYDVKM. The CDR3 runs to 14 residues. The V end lost 3 bases, the J end lost 5 bases, and 14 bases lay between the germline ends. CDR3 DNA sequence: TGTGCCAGCAGTTTCTCCCCAGGGCAGGACGAGCAGTACTTC. Its protein product is CASSFSPGQDEQYF.

This clonotype has just one count. The rearrangement uses TRBV10-3 and TRBJ1-5, with D perhaps matching TRBD1 (6 bases). CDR3 length: 18 residues. Trimming took off 4 bases at V and 0 bases at J, with 19 bases between the two ends. Germline V CDR1 and CDR2: ENHRY, SYGVKD. The DNA of the CDR3 is TGTGCCATCAGTGGGGGACAAGAAGGATTGATTAGCAATCAGCCCCAGCATTTT. It specifies CAISGGQEGLISNQPQHF.

This clonotype has only a few counts. The gene calls are TRBV20-1 and TRBJ2-3; 9 nucleotides align to TRBD1. The CDR3 is 15 residues long. The germline gives CDR1 DFQATT, CDR2 SNEGSKA (reference sequence). V shed 6 bases and J 3 bases; nucleotides not matched to a gene: 10. Here the CDR3 reads CSAAPGQGLTDTQYF. The CDR3 DNA follows: TGCAGTGCCGCCCCGGGACAGGGATTAACAGATACGCAGTATTTT.

This clonotype was seen a handful of times. J is TRBJ1-2 and V is TRBV6-4; perhaps TRBD1 as D (5 bases). This CDR3 spans 15 amino acids. V was trimmed by 0 bases and J by 2 bases, leaving 10 bases between them. The germline CDR1 and CDR2 sequences are MRHNA and SNTAGT. CDR3 DNA sequence: TGTGCCAGCAGTGACTCGAATCAGGGAAACTATGGCTACACCTTC. This codes for CASSDSNQGNYGYTF.